The rows below give T cell receptor beta chains drawn from one sample of a study of cytomegalovirus exposure and HLA in healthy donors. Method: immunoSEQ multiplex PCR; TCRdb's copy keeps in-frame clones and lacks some. The sample holds around 130,000 clones; 65% to 85% are singletons and the top ten take roughly 1.5%. Material for sequencing was PBMCs. The receptors were gathered from a young woman in good health and CMV-seronegative. Both conserved end residues are part of each CDR3. The D gene is left open where the match is weak. The listing skips clone size in some rows; elsewhere it reads once, few, many or a size class.

size: once; V: TRBV5-4; length: 14; D: TRBD2; J: TRBJ2-7; CDR3: CASSLLAGSYEQYF; DNA: TGTGCCAGCAGCTTACTAGCGGGTTCCTACGAGCAGTACTTC
size: NA; V: TRBV28; length: 14; D: NA; J: TRBJ1-1; CDR3: CASSFPVLNTEAFF; DNA: TGTGCCAGCAGTTTTCCCGTCCTTAACACTGAAGCTTTCTTT
size: NA; V: TRBV6-6; length: 15; D: TRBD2; J: TRBJ2-3; CDR3: CASSYRREGADTQYF; DNA: TGTGCCAGCAGTTACAGGCGGGAGGGTGCGGATACGCAGTATTTT
size: NA; V: TRBV9; length: 16; D: TRBD1; J: TRBJ1-4; CDR3: CASSDFPGTGIEKLFF; DNA: TGTGCCAGCAGCGACTTTCCCGGGACAGGGATTGAAAAACTGTTTTTT
size: few; V: TRBV30; length: 14; D: NA; J: TRBJ2-1; CDR3: CAWGGLHPNNEQFF; DNA: TGTGCCTGGGGGGGCCTCCACCCAAACAATGAGCAGTTCTTC
size: NA; V: TRBV4-1; length: 16; D: TRBD2; J: TRBJ2-1; CDR3: CASSQRSTSGSGLPFF; DNA: TGCGCCAGCAGCCAACGGTCTACTAGCGGGAGTGGACTTCCGTTCTTC
size: NA; V: TRBV6-5; length: 15; D: TRBD2; J: TRBJ2-1; CDR3: CASRLAGASYNEQFF; DNA: TGTGCCAGCAGGCTAGCGGGAGCTTCCTACAATGAGCAGTTCTTC
size: NA; V: TRBV2; length: 13; D: NA; J: TRBJ1-1; CDR3: CASSGSREAEAFF; DNA: TGTGCCAGCAGTGGGTCTCGGGAAGCCGAAGCTTTCTTT
size: NA; V: TRBV11-2; length: 15; D: NA; J: TRBJ1-1; CDR3: CASSLVGGSYTEAFF; DNA: TGTGCCAGCAGCTTAGTTGGGGGGTCCTACACTGAAGCTTTCTTT
size: few; V: TRBV11-3; length: 15; D: TRBD1; J: TRBJ1-5; CDR3: CASSPWDRPYQPQHF; DNA: TGTGCCAGCAGCCCATGGGACAGGCCCTATCAGCCCCAGCATTTT
size: NA; V: TRBV19; length: 16; D: TRBD1; J: TRBJ1-1; CDR3: CASSAVPGQGTIEAFF; DNA: TGTGCCAGTAGTGCGGTACCGGGACAGGGGACAATAGAAGCTTTCTTT
size: NA; V: TRBV27; length: 12; D: NA; J: TRBJ2-1; CDR3: CASTGSYNEQFF; DNA: TGTGCCAGCACGGGCTCCTACAATGAGCAGTTCTTC